This T cell receptor beta chain was identified during a study of blood T cell repertoires in COVID-19. Study background: The cDNA or gDNA used as material had been derived from T cells, B-cell-depleted T cells, or PBMCs.

Authors' methods: Nucleated cell number was recorded as an estimate derived from reference gene primer amplification. Here immunoSEQ multiplex PCR was the method, and the copy in TCRdb shows in-frame clones only, minus some. Clone size and V and J calls were adopted from that table, with D and trimming inferred from the DNA. The sample yields tens of thousands of clones, around nine tenths seen once. Recruited during active infection, patients (from Seattle) were subsequently followed longitudinally. The CDR3 has 17 residues. After removal of 4 bases from V and 0 bases from J, the junction contained 9 bases not matched to a gene. Per germline, CDR1 LGHDT and CDR2 YNNKEL (reference sequence).

This sequence was found in a woman in her sixties or seventies with COVID-19, enrolled during active disease. The sample consisted of peripheral blood. The rearrangement joins TRBV3-1 (or the pseudogene TRBV3-2) to TRBJ1-3, with 7 bases matching TRBD1. CDR3 loop: CASSLIGTVSSGNTIYF. CDR3 nucleotide sequence: TGTGCCAGCAGCCTAATCGGGACAGTCTCCTCTGGAAACACCATATATTTT.